What follows are 30 T cell receptor beta chains derived from one specimen sequenced in a study of OX40 agonist ivuxolimab in advanced cancers. The library came from the immunoSEQ multiplex PCR assay. Imported from immuneACCESS, the table was reduced by TCRdb to in-frame sequences with V and J called. These copies leave out some clones; in studies compared against another copy, an unresolved V gene accounts for under half, and the cause of the remainder is not known. Present in this sample are around 89,000 clones, around 90% of which were seen just once. Of the sample, roughly 0.64% is held by the ten largest clones. The sequences come from CD4+ or CD8+ T cells sorted from blood, collected in a trial of the OX40 agonist ivuxolimab. The receptors originated from an adult with an advanced solid tumor such as melanoma, head and neck, liver or kidney cancer.

The chain uses TRBV5-1 and TRBJ1-4; no definite D call. Trimming removed 0 bases from V and 4 bases from J, with 7 bases in between. Germline values: CDR1 SGHRS, CDR2 YFSETQ. The CDR3 is 14 amino acids. CDR3 region: CASSLVGLNEKLFF. As DNA, the CDR3 is TGCGCCAGCAGCTTGGTTGGGCTTAATGAAAAACTGTTTTTT.

The chain recombines TRBV5-8 with TRBJ2-2; no clear D. V lost 1 base, J lost 4 bases, and 17 bases lay in between. Germline V gene sequence: CDR1 SGHTS, CDR2 YDEGEE. CDR3 length equals 17 residues. CDR3 residues: CASSLWKGSLGTGELFF. CDR3 in DNA: TGTGCCAGCAGCTTGTGGAAGGGTTCGTTGGGCACCGGGGAGCTGTTTTTT.

V is TRBV2 and J is TRBJ1-2; the D is unclear. The CDR3 has 12 residues. The germline gives CDR1 SNHLY, CDR2 FYNNEI. Trimming stripped 6 bases from V and 3 bases from J, with 8 bases between. CDR3 region: CASSSGYYGYTF. The CDR3 DNA sequence: TGTGCCAGCAGCTCAGGTTACTATGGCTACACCTTC. Full variable domain (rest looked up from reference TRBV2 and TRBJ1-2): EPEVTQTPSHQVTQMGQEVILRCVPISNHLYFYWYRQILGQKVEFLVSFYNNEISEKSEIFDDQFSVERPDGSNFTLKIRSTKLEDSAMYFCASSSGYYGYTFGSGTRLTVV.

The chain has TRBV5-1 and TRBJ2-3, with TRBD2 matching over 9 bases. Germline loops: CDR1 SGHRS, CDR2 YFSETQ. J gave up 2 bases and V 2 bases, and 3 bases lay outside the gene matches. There are 15 residues in the CDR3. This chain's CDR3 is CASSLRLADTDTQYF. CDR3 bases: TGCGCCAGCAGCTTAAGACTAGCGGACACAGATACGCAGTATTTT.

The chain couples TRBV7-3 to TRBJ2-6, with TRBD2 matching over 7 bases. CDR1 and CDR2 from the germline V gene are SGHTA and FQGTGA. Trimming removed 6 bases from V and 2 bases from J; junction bases left unmatched: 4. This CDR3 spans 15 amino acids. CDR3: CASSSAGAGANVLTF. The CDR3 region has the DNA TGTGCCAGCAGTTCCGCGGGGGCTGGGGCCAACGTCCTGACTTTC.

The chain is built from TRBV30 and TRBJ1-2, with TRBD1 matching over 10 bases. This CDR3 contains 14 residues. The germline V gene has CDR1 GTSNPN and CDR2 SVGIG (reference sequence). V lost 4 bases, J lost 8 bases, and 10 bases stayed unmatched. The CDR3 here is CAWNRDRGFGGYTF. CDR3 nucleotides: TGTGCCTGGAACCGGGACAGGGGTTTTGGGGGCTACACCTTC.

The chain has TRBV28 and TRBJ1-5; a possible D gene is TRBD1 (5 bases). The length of the CDR3 is 15 residues. In germline, CDR1 is MDHEN, CDR2 SYDVKM. The V and J ends lost 7 bases and 3 bases respectively, with 16 bases between them. CDR3 sequence: CASKPGGTYNQPQHF. CDR3 DNA: TGTGCCAGCAAACCCGGGGGGACCTACAATCAGCCCCAGCATTTT.

This clone has only a few counts. This sequence joins TRBV10-2 and TRBJ1-1; 10 bases line up with TRBD1. The CDR3 extends over 14 amino acids. Germline V CDR1 and CDR2: WSHSY, SAAADI. V lost 10 bases and J lost 0; bases outside the gene matches: 5. The CDR3 DNA reads TGCGCCACCCGACAGGGGGCCGTGAACACTGAAGCTTTCTTT. Translation: CATRQGAVNTEAFF.

V is TRBV9 and J is TRBJ2-1, with TRBD2 identical over 9 bases. Germline V gene lookup returns CDR1 SGDLS and CDR2 YYNGEE. The CDR3 has 15 amino acids. The V gene end was trimmed by 4 bases and the J gene end by 5 bases; junction bases not matched to a gene: 7. The CDR3 sequence is CASSTSLAGDNEQFF. The CDR3 coding sequence is TGTGCCAGCAGCACCAGTTTAGCGGGGGACAATGAGCAGTTCTTC.

The chain links TRBV30 to TRBJ2-2; 8 bases are shared with TRBD2. There are 14 residues in the CDR3. With V trimmed by 0 bases and J by 8 bases, 5 bases remained unmatched. The germline V gene encodes CDR1 GTSNPN and CDR2 SVGIG (reference sequence). The CDR3 nucleotides are TGTGCCTGGAGTGTTGGACTAGCTCCGGGGGAGCTGTTTTTT. Encoded protein: CAWSVGLAPGELFF.

The V call is TRBV28, the J call TRBJ2-3; no firm D call. The CDR3 sequence is 12 residues long. V lost 3 bases to trimming and J lost 3 bases, with 4 bases between them. Germline CDR1 MDHEN, CDR2 SYDVKM. DNA of the CDR3: TGTGCCAGCAGTTTGGTGACAGATACGCAGTATTTT. Residues: CASSLVTDTQYF.

This chain links TRBV5-1 with TRBJ2-7; the match to TRBD1 covers 7 bases. J lost 5 bases, V lost 3 bases, and 8 bases had no gene match. Germline V lookup: CDR1 SGHRS, CDR2 YFSETQ. This CDR3 region has 14 residues. CDR3 sequence reads: CASSSGQAGNEQYF. The CDR3 DNA reads as TGCGCCAGCAGCTCCGGACAGGCCGGGAACGAGCAGTACTTC.

The J gene is TRBJ1-2, the V gene TRBV28; D remains ambiguous. V lost 2 bases, J lost 4 bases, and 5 bases lay in between. CDR1 and CDR2 from the germline V gene are MDHEN and SYDVKM. This CDR3 comprises 12 residues. The CDR3 bases are TGTGCCAGCAGTTTACGGTCCTATGGCTACACCTTC. It is translated as CASSLRSYGYTF.

This clone has a handful of counts. The chain joins TRBV18 to TRBJ1-1; D perhaps matches TRBD1 (5 bases). CDR1 is KGHSH and CDR2 is LQKENI in the germline V gene. The CDR3 loop spans 13 amino acids. Trimming cost V 4 bases and J 4 bases, with 10 bases left between them. CDR3 nucleotide sequence: TGTGCCAGCTCACTTCAGGGAAGCACTGAAGCTTTCTTT. This encodes CASSLQGSTEAFF.

Remarks on this clone: Other DNA sequences within the sample encode an identical CDR3. The rearrangement uses TRBV5-1 and TRBJ2-2; no reliable D call. The CDR3 is 13 amino acids. The ends were cut back, 0 bases at V and 1 base at J, with 1 base in the middle. CDR1 and CDR2 (germline): SGHRS, YFSETQ. The CDR3 loop reads CASSLGNTGELFF. CDR3 sequence (DNA): TGCGCCAGCAGCTTGGGGAACACCGGGGAGCTGTTTTTT.

CDR3 sequence reads: CASSPLSAGELFF. DNA of the CDR3: TGTGCCAGCTCACCACTATCGGCCGGGGAGCTGTTTTTT. The gene calls are TRBV18 and TRBJ2-2; no reliable D call. V lost 1 base, J lost 6 bases, and 6 bases lay in between. This CDR3 is built from 13 residues. Per germline, CDR1 KGHSH and CDR2 LQKENI.

The chain combines TRBV7-2 with TRBJ2-2; 9 bases map to TRBD1. Germline assignment: CDR1 SGHTA and CDR2 FQGNSA. CDR3 length: 12 residues. After removal of 5 bases from V and 13 bases from J, the junction contained 5 bases not matched to a gene. The CDR3 loop is CASSPDRGALFF. DNA of the CDR3: TGTGCCAGCAGCCCGGACAGGGGTGCGCTGTTTTTT.

This chain connects TRBV5-4 to TRBJ1-4; D gene unclear. This CDR3 comprises 14 residues. V was cut by 0 bases and J by 7 bases, with 10 bases left in between. The V gene's germline CDR1 is SGHNT and CDR2 YYREEE (reference sequence). DNA of the CDR3: TGTGCCAGCAGCTTGGCGGGGTTCGGTGAAAAACTGTTTTTT. It yields the protein CASSLAGFGEKLFF.

The chain employs TRBV7-9 and TRBJ1-1; no firm D call. Per the germline V gene, CDR1 is SEHNR and CDR2 is FQNEAQ (reference sequence). The ends were cut back, 1 base at V and 0 bases at J, with 3 bases in the middle. This CDR3 region has 13 residues. This chain's CDR3 is CASSLDMNTEAFF. CDR3 coding DNA: TGTGCCAGCAGCTTAGACATGAACACTGAAGCTTTCTTT.

The chain couples TRBV30 to TRBJ1-5, with no clear D. CDR1 GTSNPN and CDR2 SVGIG come from the germline V gene (reference sequence). The CDR3 extends over 17 amino acids. Trimming stripped 5 bases from V and 0 bases from J, with 20 bases between. CDR3 region: CAWGTPGGFFSNQPQHF. Here the CDR3 DNA reads TGTGCCTGGGGAACTCCGGGAGGATTCTTTAGCAATCAGCCCCAGCATTTT.

Only a few counts were recorded for this clone. The V and J genes are TRBV19 and TRBJ2-3, with D possibly being TRBD1 (5 bases). The CDR3 has 15 amino acids. Germline CDR1 LNHDA, CDR2 SQIVND (reference sequence). V was pared by 2 bases and J by 2 bases, with 11 bases between. CDR3 region: CASSIRKGITDTQYF. The CDR3 coding sequence is TGTGCCAGTAGTATAAGGAAGGGGATCACAGATACGCAGTATTTT.

The chain has TRBV9 and TRBJ2-2; TRBD1 might be the D (5 bases). Trimming removed 0 bases from V and 1 base from J, with 10 bases in between. This CDR3 has 16 amino acids. Germline V lookup: CDR1 SGDLS, CDR2 YYNGEE. CDR3: CASSVGQSWNTGELFF. CDR3 bases: TGTGCCAGCAGCGTAGGACAGTCTTGGAACACCGGGGAGCTGTTTTTT.

This rearrangement joins TRBV7-6 to TRBJ2-1; 9 bases align to TRBD2. Germline CDR1 and CDR2: SGHVS and FNYEAQ. The CDR3 has 15 residues. V shed 1 base, J shed 7 bases, and the junction held 5 bases outside the gene matches. In DNA, the CDR3 is TGTGCCAGCAGCTTAGAGGTGCTAGCGGGAAATGAGCAGTTCTTC. Amino acid sequence: CASSLEVLAGNEQFF.

This chain uses TRBV7-2 with TRBJ1-2; D ambiguous. Germline lookup yields CDR1 SGHTA and CDR2 FQGNSA. CDR3 length equals 13 residues. The germline V and J ends were trimmed by 2 bases and 3 bases, with 7 bases remaining between them. The CDR3 bases are TGTGCCAGCAGCTTAAACAGCCACTATGGCTACACCTTC. Residues: CASSLNSHYGYTF. The variable domain in full, with the rest retrieved from reference TRBV7-2 and TRBJ1-2, is GAGVSQSPSNKVTEKGKDVELRCDPISGHTALYWYRQSLGQGLEFLIYFQGNSAPDKSGLPSDRFSAERTGGSVSTLTIQRTQQEDSAVYLCASSLNSHYGYTFGSGTRLTVV.

This clone showed up just once. The V and J genes are TRBV9 and TRBJ2-3; D gene ambiguous. The germline V gene encodes CDR1 SGDLS and CDR2 YYNGEE. Trimming pared 0 bases from V and 6 bases from J, leaving 5 bases between. CDR3 length: 12 residues. DNA for the CDR3: TGTGCCAGCAGCGTAGGTCGGGATACGCAGTATTTT. Translated, it gives CASSVGRDTQYF.

The rearrangement uses TRBV7-9 and TRBJ2-2; possibly TRBD2 for D (5 bases). V was trimmed by 3 bases and J by 3 bases, leaving 23 bases between them. Germline lookup yields CDR1 SEHNR and CDR2 FQNEAQ (reference sequence). The CDR3 sequence is 19 residues long. This CDR3 reads CASSFAGRGRRLDTGELFF. In DNA, the CDR3 is TGTGCCAGCAGCTTTGCTGGCCGGGGTCGGCGATTGGACACCGGGGAGCTGTTTTTT.

The V gene is TRBV13, the J gene TRBJ1-2; D gene ambiguous. The CDR3 has 12 residues. CDR1 and CDR2 (germline): PRHDT, FYEKMQ (reference sequence). With 3 bases removed from V and 4 bases from J, the gap between germline ends came to 6 bases. The CDR3 sequence is CASSLTVYGYTF. The CDR3 region has the DNA TGTGCCAGCAGCTTGACGGTCTATGGCTACACCTTC.

This clone has more than one count but fewer than ten. This chain joins TRBV2 and TRBJ2-7; D gene unclear. The V gene's germline CDR1 is SNHLY and CDR2 FYNNEI. V lost 0 bases to trimming and J lost 10 bases, with 10 bases between them. This CDR3 has 12 residues. DNA for the CDR3: TGTGCCAGCAGTGAAGCGGAATTCCCACAGTACTTC. Its translation: CASSEAEFPQYF. Full variable domain (rest looked up from reference TRBV2 and TRBJ2-7): EPEVTQTPSHQVTQMGQEVILRCVPISNHLYFYWYRQILGQKVEFLVSFYNNEISEKSEIFDDQFSVERPDGSNFTLKIRSTKLEDSAMYFCASSEAEFPQYFGPGTRLTVT.

The chain links TRBV7-9 to TRBJ2-6, with D maybe TRBD2 (5 bases). Trimming took 0 bases from V and 6 from J, leaving 9 bases between them. The CDR3 runs to 15 residues. Germline V gene lookup returns CDR1 SEHNR and CDR2 FQNEAQ (reference sequence). In DNA, the CDR3 is TGTGCCAGCAGCTTAGCGCATCTAGCGGCCAACGTCCTGACTTTC. Its protein is CASSLAHLAANVLTF.

The chain employs TRBV11-2 and TRBJ1-1; 10 bases agree with TRBD1. Trimming at V came to 5 bases and at J to 7 bases, leaving 10 bases not matched to a gene. Germline V gene sequence: CDR1 SGHAT, CDR2 FQNNGV. This CDR3 comprises 15 residues. CDR3 region: CASSQHGTGEVEAFF. The CDR3 DNA reads as TGTGCCAGCAGCCAGCATGGGACAGGGGAGGTTGAAGCTTTCTTT.